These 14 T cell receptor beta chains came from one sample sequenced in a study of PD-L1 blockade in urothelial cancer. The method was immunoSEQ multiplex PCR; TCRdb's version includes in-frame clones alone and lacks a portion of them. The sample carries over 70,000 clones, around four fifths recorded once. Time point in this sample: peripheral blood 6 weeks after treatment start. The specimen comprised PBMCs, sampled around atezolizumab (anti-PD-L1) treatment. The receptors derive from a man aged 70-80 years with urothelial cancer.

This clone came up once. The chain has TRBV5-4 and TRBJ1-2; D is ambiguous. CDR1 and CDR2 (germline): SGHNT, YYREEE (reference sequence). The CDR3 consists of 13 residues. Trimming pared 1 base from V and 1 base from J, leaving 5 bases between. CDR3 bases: TGTGCCAGCAGCTTGTTCAGTAACTATGGCTACACCTTC. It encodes CASSLFSNYGYTF.

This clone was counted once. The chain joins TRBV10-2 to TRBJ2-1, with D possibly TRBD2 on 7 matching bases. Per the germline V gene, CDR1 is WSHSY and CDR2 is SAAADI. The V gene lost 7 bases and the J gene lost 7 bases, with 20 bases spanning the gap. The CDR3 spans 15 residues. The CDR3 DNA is TGCGCCAGCACCATTTTAAGGGGGGGTTTGAATGAGCAGTTCTTC. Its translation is CASTILRGGLNEQFF.

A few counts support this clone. The CDR3 loop reads CASSDLGQPDGGYTF. The CDR3 DNA is TGTGCCAGCAGCGACCTGGGACAGCCCGATGGTGGCTACACCTTC. The chain is built from TRBV9 and TRBJ1-2, with 7 bases that match TRBD1. The V gene's germline CDR1 is SGDLS and CDR2 YYNGEE. The CDR3 is made up of 15 amino acids. V shed 3 bases, J shed 7 bases, and the junction held 12 bases outside the gene matches.

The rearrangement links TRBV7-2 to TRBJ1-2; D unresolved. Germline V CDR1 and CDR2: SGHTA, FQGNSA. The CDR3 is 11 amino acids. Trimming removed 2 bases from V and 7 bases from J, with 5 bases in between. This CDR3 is CASSLFGGYTF. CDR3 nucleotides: TGTGCCAGCAGCTTATTCGGTGGCTACACCTTC.

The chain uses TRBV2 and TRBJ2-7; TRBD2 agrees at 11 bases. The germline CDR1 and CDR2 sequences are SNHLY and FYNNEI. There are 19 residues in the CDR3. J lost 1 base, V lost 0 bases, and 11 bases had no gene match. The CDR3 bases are TGTGCCAGCAGTGAAGCGCCCCCGGGACTAGCGGTAAGGTCCTACGAGCAGTACTTC. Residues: CASSEAPPGLAVRSYEQYF.

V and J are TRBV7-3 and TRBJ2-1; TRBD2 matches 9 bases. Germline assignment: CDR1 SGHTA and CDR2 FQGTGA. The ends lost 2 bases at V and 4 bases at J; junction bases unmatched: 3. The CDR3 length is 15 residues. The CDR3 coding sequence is TGTGCCAGCAGCTTAGCGGGGGGGCCTTACAATGAGCAGTTCTTC. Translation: CASSLAGGPYNEQFF.

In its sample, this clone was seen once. The CDR3 coding sequence is TGTGCCAGCAGCACCGGGGGTGTAATTGGCACTGAAGCTTTCTTT. It codes for CASSTGGVIGTEAFF. The chain is built from TRBV7-9 and TRBJ1-1; the D gene is possibly TRBD1 (5 bases). The CDR3 sequence is 15 residues long. V lost 5 bases, J lost 4 bases, and 17 bases lay in between. Germline lookup yields CDR1 SEHNR and CDR2 FQNEAQ (reference sequence).

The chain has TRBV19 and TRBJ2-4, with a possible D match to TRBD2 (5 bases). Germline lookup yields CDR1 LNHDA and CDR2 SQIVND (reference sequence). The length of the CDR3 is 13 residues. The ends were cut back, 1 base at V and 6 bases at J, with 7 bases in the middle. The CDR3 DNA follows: TGTGCCAGTAGTATAGGGGCGGGAAACATTCAGTACTTC. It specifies CASSIGAGNIQYF.

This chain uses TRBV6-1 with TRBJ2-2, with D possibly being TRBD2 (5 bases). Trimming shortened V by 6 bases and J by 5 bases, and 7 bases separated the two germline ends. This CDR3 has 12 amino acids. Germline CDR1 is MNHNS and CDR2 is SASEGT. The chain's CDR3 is CASRRATGELFF. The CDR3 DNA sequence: TGTGCCAGCAGGAGGGCGACCGGGGAGCTGTTTTTT.

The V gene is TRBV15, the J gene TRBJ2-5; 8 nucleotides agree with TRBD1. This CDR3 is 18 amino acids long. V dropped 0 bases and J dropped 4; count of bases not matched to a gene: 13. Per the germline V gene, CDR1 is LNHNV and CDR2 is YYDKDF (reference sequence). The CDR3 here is CATSRDRTSGGAGETQYF. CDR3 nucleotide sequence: TGTGCCACCAGCAGAGATAGGACTTCAGGGGGCGCGGGAGAGACCCAGTACTTC.

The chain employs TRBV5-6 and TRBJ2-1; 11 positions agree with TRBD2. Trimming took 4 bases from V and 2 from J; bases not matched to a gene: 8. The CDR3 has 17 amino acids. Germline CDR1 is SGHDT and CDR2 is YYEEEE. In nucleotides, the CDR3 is TGTGCCAGCAGCCAGGCGACTAGCGGGAATCCCTACAATGAGCAGTTCTTC. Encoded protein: CASSQATSGNPYNEQFF.

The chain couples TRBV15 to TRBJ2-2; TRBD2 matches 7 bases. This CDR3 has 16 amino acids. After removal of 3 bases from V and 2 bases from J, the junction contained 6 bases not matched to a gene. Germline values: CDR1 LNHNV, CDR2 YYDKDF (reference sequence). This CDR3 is CATSRILASNTGELFF. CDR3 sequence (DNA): TGTGCCACCAGCAGGATACTAGCGTCAAACACCGGGGAGCTGTTTTTT.

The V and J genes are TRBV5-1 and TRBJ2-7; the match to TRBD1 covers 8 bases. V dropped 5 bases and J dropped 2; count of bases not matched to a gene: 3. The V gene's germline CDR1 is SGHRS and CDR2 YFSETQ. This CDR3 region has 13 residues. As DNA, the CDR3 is TGCGCCAGCAGGCGGGACAGGCCCTACGAGCAGTACTTC. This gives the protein CASRRDRPYEQYF.

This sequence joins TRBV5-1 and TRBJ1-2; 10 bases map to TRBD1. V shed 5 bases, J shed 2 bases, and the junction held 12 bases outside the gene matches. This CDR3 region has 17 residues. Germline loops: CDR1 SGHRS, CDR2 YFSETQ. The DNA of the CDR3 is TGCGCCAGCAGGGAAGGGACAGGGGACAGCGCAAACTATGGCTACACCTTC. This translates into CASREGTGDSANYGYTF.